This entry lists 3 T cell receptor beta chains sequenced from one sample in a study of blood T cells in healthy people across ages. Then a second PCR, running roughly 6 to 11 cycles, was carried out with a sample-barcoded 5' primer and a J-beta primer mix. One entry per CDR3 protein results from TCRdb running MiXCR on the 5' RACE reads. The data contain 1.5 million to 2 million distinct CDR3 sequences, about 35% of them singletons. The sample taken for sequencing was blood. Receptors were obtained from a woman aged 25 to 39 in good health.

This clonotype turned up a few times. V gene TRBV11-2 combines with J gene TRBJ2-1; TRBD2 matches at 13 bases. CDR3 length: 16 amino acids. CDR1 and CDR2 (germline): SGHAT, FQNNGV. The V and J ends lost 1 base and 6 bases, in that order; junction bases with no gene match: 3. The CDR3 DNA reads TGTGCCAGCAGCTTAGGAACTAGCGGGAGGGCCAATGAGCAGTTCTTC. It specifies CASSLGTSGRANEQFF.

This clonotype was seen many times. This rearrangement joins TRBV20-1 to TRBJ1-2; D call uncertain. CDR1 and CDR2 (germline): DFQATT, SNEGSKA (reference sequence). This CDR3 is 13 amino acids long. Deletions cut 0 bases from V and 4 bases from J, with 9 bases between. The CDR3 DNA sequence: TGCAGTGCTAGAGACCTTCGAGGCTATGGCTACACCTTC. Protein product: CSARDLRGYGYTF.

This clonotype came up once. The chain has TRBV5-1 and TRBJ2-1, with D perhaps TRBD2 (6 bases). The germline V and J ends were trimmed by 2 bases and 6 bases, with 18 bases remaining between them. From germline, CDR1 is SGHRS and CDR2 YFSETQ. The CDR3 is 16 residues long. The CDR3 region has the DNA TGCGCCAGCAGCTTCAAAGGGACTGGTGGTCCCAATGAGCAGTTCTTC. This sequence encodes CASSFKGTGGPNEQFF.